One sample yielded the 26 T cell receptor beta chains listed below, sequenced in a study of CD8+ T cells in alopecia areata. Specified treatment: oral pan-JAK inhibitor, 5-10 mg twice daily. Once RNA had been extracted, it was reverse transcribed into cDNA to act as the sequencing template. Profiled with immunoSEQ multiplex PCR; TCRdb holds only in-frame clones, not every one. The sample contains 200,000 to 250,000 clones, roughly three fifths of which appear only once. The sample in question was CD4+ T cells sorted from blood, obtained at approximately week 42, from a patient treated with tofacitinib. These receptors were collected from a human donor with alopecia areata.

The genes are TRBV7-2 and TRBJ2-7; the match to TRBD2 covers 7 bases. Per the germline V gene, CDR1 is SGHTA and CDR2 is FQGNSA. Losses at the gene ends were 5 bases for V and 3 bases for J; bases not matched to a gene: 10. This CDR3 is built from 15 residues. As DNA, the CDR3 is TGTGCCAGCAGCCCACAAGCGGGGTTGAGCTACGAGCAGTACTTC. Its protein product is CASSPQAGLSYEQYF.

The V call is TRBV6-5, the J call TRBJ1-2, with TRBD1 matching 8 bases. This CDR3 has 14 amino acids. The V and J ends lost 5 bases and 8 bases, in that order; junction bases with no gene match: 10. CDR1 and CDR2 from the germline V gene are MNHEY and SVGAGI. The CDR3 spells CASSPAGTGKGYTF. DNA of the CDR3: TGTGCCAGCAGTCCCGCCGGGACAGGAAAGGGCTACACCTTC.

This clone showed up just once. V and J are TRBV29-1 and TRBJ2-7, with unresolved D. The V end lost 5 bases, the J end lost 2 bases, and 4 bases lay between the germline ends. This CDR3 is built from 10 residues. In germline, CDR1 is SQVTM, CDR2 ANQGSEA. The CDR3 DNA sequence: TGCAGCGTTACGACCTACGAGCAGTACTTC. Its translation: CSVTTYEQYF.

This clone was counted ten times or more. The V and J genes are TRBV23-1 and TRBJ1-6; TRBD1 agrees at 7 bases. TRBV23-1 is labeled an ORF, and its function is uncertain. The length of the CDR3 is 16 residues. The J segment lost 7 bases and the V segment lost 4 bases, leaving 10 bases of the junction unmatched. The CDR3 loop reads CASSRGDSTYNSPLHF. The CDR3 nucleotides read TGCGCCAGCAGTCGAGGGGACAGCACATACAATTCACCCCTCCACTTT.

The CDR3: CASSLTTVTDTQYF. For the CDR3, the DNA is TGTGCCAGCAGCCTGACGACAGTTACAGATACGCAGTATTTT. The V gene is TRBV14, the J gene TRBJ2-3, with D perhaps matching TRBD1 (5 bases). There are 14 residues in the CDR3. The V end was cut by 4 bases, the J end by 3 bases, with 11 bases between. Germline CDR1 is SGHDN and CDR2 is FVKESK.

The sample holds one count of this clone. The V gene is TRBV27, the J gene TRBJ2-6, with D unclear. The CDR3 has 14 residues. Germline assignment: CDR1 MNHEY and CDR2 SMNVEV (reference sequence). V was clipped by 5 bases and J by 0 bases, with 5 bases between them. The DNA of the CDR3 is TGTGCCAGCAGTGCCCTCTCTGGGGCCAACGTCCTGACTTTC. Translation: CASSALSGANVLTF.

V is TRBV25-1 and J is TRBJ1-6; 10 bases align to TRBD1. Germline loops: CDR1 MGHDK, CDR2 SYGVNS. The CDR3 totals 15 residues. V trimming: 4 bases; J trimming: 7 bases; junction bases outside the gene matches: 4. This CDR3 is CASSAPGQGNSPLHF. DNA of the CDR3: TGTGCCAGCAGTGCCCCGGGACAGGGGAATTCACCCCTCCACTTT.

The sample holds one count of this clone. DNA for the CDR3: TGCAGCGTTGAAGATCTAGGGGGCTATGGCTACACCTTC. Protein product: CSVEDLGGYGYTF. The chain has TRBV29-1 and TRBJ1-2; D is perhaps TRBD1 (6 bases). The CDR3 contains 13 residues. Trimming removed 0 bases from V and 4 bases from J, with 9 bases in between. Germline assignment: CDR1 SQVTM and CDR2 ANQGSEA.

This clone was detected once. The gene calls are TRBV7-2 and TRBJ2-1; 11 bases align to TRBD2. CDR3 length: 17 residues. The V gene's germline CDR1 is SGHTA and CDR2 FQGNSA. The trim removed 5 bases at V and 7 bases at J, leaving 13 bases unmatched. The DNA of the CDR3 is TGTGCCAGCAGCCCACTTAGCGGGGGGGCCGCGGAAAATGAGCAGTTCTTC. Its translation is CASSPLSGGAAENEQFF.

The table lists this clone with a count of one. The chain couples TRBV4-3 to TRBJ1-6; TRBD1 is a possible D gene (5 bases). The CDR3 spans 16 residues. Trimming cost V 3 bases and J 10 bases, with 19 bases left between them. Germline V lookup: CDR1 LGHNA, CDR2 YSLEER. CDR3 in amino acids: CASSQALTVSGSPLHF. CDR3 DNA sequence: TGCGCCAGCAGCCAGGCCTTGACAGTAAGCGGGTCACCCCTCCACTTT.

The chain uses TRBV7-9 and TRBJ1-2, with 7 bases identical to TRBD1. The V and J ends lost 1 base and 4 bases, in that order; junction bases with no gene match: 3. The CDR3 extends over 14 amino acids. The V gene's germline CDR1 is SEHNR and CDR2 FQNEAQ (reference sequence). CDR3 residues: CASSLVGTAYGYTF. Written as DNA, the CDR3 is TGTGCCAGCAGCTTAGTAGGGACAGCCTATGGCTACACCTTC.

The chain joins TRBV5-1 to TRBJ2-5; D not resolved. The length of the CDR3 is 11 residues. Trimming removed 4 bases from V and 3 bases from J, with 4 bases in between. CDR1 SGHRS and CDR2 YFSETQ come from the germline V gene. CDR3 amino acids: CASSPEETQYF. The DNA of the CDR3 is TGCGCCAGCAGCCCTGAAGAGACCCAGTACTTC.

J is TRBJ2-1 and V is TRBV9; TRBD2 agrees at 9 bases. Germline CDR1 is SGDLS and CDR2 is YYNGEE. This CDR3 contains 13 residues. The junction had 2 bases not matched to a gene; V was cut back by 0 bases and J by 10 bases. DNA for the CDR3: TGTGCCAGCAGCGTAGTTCTAGCGGGGGAGCAGTTCTTC. As protein: CASSVVLAGEQFF.

The genes are TRBV30 and TRBJ1-6; D remains unclear. Trimming took 3 bases from V and 4 from J, leaving 10 bases between them. There are 14 residues in the CDR3. CDR1 is GTSNPN and CDR2 is SVGIG in the germline V gene (reference sequence). The CDR3 here is CAWRDGFYNSPLHF. Written as DNA, the CDR3 is TGTGCCTGGAGGGACGGATTTTATAATTCACCCCTCCACTTT.

The sample holds one count of this clone. The chain links TRBV11-2 to TRBJ1-5; 7 bases fit TRBD1. From germline, CDR1 is SGHAT and CDR2 FQNNGV. The CDR3 contains 16 residues. Unmatched junction bases numbered 6, after V lost 0 bases and J lost 4 bases. The CDR3 nucleotides are TGTGCCAGCAGCTTAGAAGGGGCAGGGGGAAATCAGCCCCAGCATTTT. Its protein product is CASSLEGAGGNQPQHF. The variable domain in full, completed from reference TRBV11-2 and TRBJ1-5, reads EAGVAQSPRYKIIEKRQSVAFWCNPISGHATLYWYQQILGQGPKLLIQFQNNGVVDDSQLPKDRFSAERLKGVDSTLKIQPAKLEDSAVYLCASSLEGAGGNQPQHFGDGTRLSIL.

The CDR3 here is CAGRGAKNIQYF. In DNA, the CDR3 is TGTGCCGGACGGGGGGCCAAAAACATTCAGTACTTC. The chain combines TRBV2 with TRBJ2-4; the D gene is possibly TRBD2 (6 bases). The CDR3 runs to 12 residues. The V end was cut by 11 bases, the J end by 1 base, with 9 bases between. The V gene's germline CDR1 is SNHLY and CDR2 FYNNEI.

The chain couples TRBV30 to TRBJ1-1; a possible D gene is TRBD1 (5 bases). CDR3 length: 13 amino acids. Germline V gene data show CDR1 as GTSNPN and CDR2 as SVGIG (reference sequence). Between the trimmed V and J ends, which lost 5 bases and 6 bases, there was a span of 16 bases. CDR3 nucleotides: TGTGCCTGGGGACGGGGGGGAGTCGCTGAAGCTTTCTTT. Protein sequence: CAWGRGGVAEAFF.

The chain combines TRBV25-1 with TRBJ2-7; a weak D match, TRBD1 (6 bases). The CDR3 consists of 15 residues. V was trimmed by 6 bases and J by 4 bases, leaving 19 bases between them. Looked up from germline, CDR1 is MGHDK and CDR2 is SYGVNS. CDR3 amino acids: CASRRLGGYLYEQYF. The CDR3 DNA reads TGTGCCAGCAGACGACTTGGGGGCTACTTATACGAGCAGTACTTC.

The genes are TRBV29-1 and TRBJ1-1; a possible D gene is TRBD1 (5 bases). The germline V and J ends were trimmed by 1 base and 8 bases, with 14 bases remaining between them. Germline V gives CDR1 SQVTM, CDR2 ANQGSEA. The CDR3 covers 13 residues. DNA for the CDR3: TGCAGCGTTGAAGTCAGGGTTCGGGGGGAAGCTTTCTTT. Amino acids: CSVEVRVRGEAFF.

This clone was detected a few times. This chain uses TRBV19 with TRBJ2-3; the D gene is possibly TRBD1 (6 bases). This CDR3 contains 14 residues. V lost 7 bases and J 2 bases, leaving 13 bases between the germline ends. Germline CDR1 is LNHDA and CDR2 is SQIVND (reference sequence). In nucleotides, the CDR3 is TGTGCCAGTACAGGGGTTGAACACACAGATACGCAGTATTTT. The encoded protein is CASTGVEHTDTQYF.

Ten or more counts support this clone. J is TRBJ1-1 and V is TRBV5-1; D ambiguous. From germline, CDR1 is SGHRS and CDR2 YFSETQ. V shed 1 base and J shed 4 bases, with 11 bases lying between them. The CDR3 runs to 14 residues. The CDR3: CASSLRGSGTEAFF. The CDR3, as DNA: TGCGCCAGCAGCTTGCGGGGAAGTGGCACTGAAGCTTTCTTT.

The table lists this clone with a few counts. The J gene is TRBJ2-1, the V gene TRBV6-4; no reliable D call. CDR1 MRHNA and CDR2 SNTAGT come from the germline V gene. This CDR3 has 14 residues. V dropped 5 bases and J dropped 8 bases, with 16 bases sitting between them. The CDR3 protein is CASSRDPSTDEQFF. CDR3 DNA: TGTGCCAGCAGTCGAGACCCTTCTACGGATGAGCAGTTCTTC.

This clone was counted a few times. This chain joins TRBV7-2 and TRBJ1-5, with a tentative D call TRBD1 (6 bases). The CDR3 extends over 15 amino acids. The V end was cut by 4 bases, the J end by 7 bases, with 17 bases between. Germline V CDR1 and CDR2: SGHTA, FQGNSA. The CDR3 nucleotides are TGTGCCAGCAGCTCACAGGGTTTTCAGGGGCAGCCCCAGCATTTT. Its protein product is CASSSQGFQGQPQHF.

The genes are TRBV6-1 and TRBJ1-2; D not certain. Germline loops: CDR1 MNHNS, CDR2 SASEGT. The CDR3 length is 13 residues. The ends were cut back, 2 bases at V and 4 bases at J, with 8 bases in the middle. The CDR3 protein is CASSETRSYGYTF. CDR3 in DNA: TGTGCCAGCAGTGAAACCAGGTCCTATGGCTACACCTTC.

The genes are TRBV30 and TRBJ2-1; 8 nucleotides agree with TRBD2. This CDR3 is 11 amino acids long. Trimming took 0 bases from V and 15 from J; bases not matched to a gene: 4. Looked up from germline, CDR1 is GTSNPN and CDR2 is SVGIG (reference sequence). CDR3 protein: CAWSVRGEGFF. CDR3 DNA sequence: TGTGCCTGGAGTGTGCGGGGGGAGGGGTTCTTC. Full variable domain (remainder filled in from reference TRBV30 and TRBJ2-1): SQTIHQWPATLVQPVGSPLSLECTVEGTSNPNLYWYRQAAGRGLQLLFYSVGIGQISSEVPQNLSASRPQDRQFILSSKKLLLSDSGFYLCAWSVRGEGFFGPGTRLTVL.

V and J are TRBV23-1 and TRBJ1-5; D not resolved. TRBV23-1 is placed among ORFs of uncertain function. With 4 bases removed from V and 3 bases from J, the gap between germline ends came to 16 bases. This CDR3 comprises 16 residues. CDR3 sequence: CASSPRYHTINQPQHF. The CDR3 DNA reads TGCGCCAGCAGTCCCAGATATCATACGATCAATCAGCCCCAGCATTTT.